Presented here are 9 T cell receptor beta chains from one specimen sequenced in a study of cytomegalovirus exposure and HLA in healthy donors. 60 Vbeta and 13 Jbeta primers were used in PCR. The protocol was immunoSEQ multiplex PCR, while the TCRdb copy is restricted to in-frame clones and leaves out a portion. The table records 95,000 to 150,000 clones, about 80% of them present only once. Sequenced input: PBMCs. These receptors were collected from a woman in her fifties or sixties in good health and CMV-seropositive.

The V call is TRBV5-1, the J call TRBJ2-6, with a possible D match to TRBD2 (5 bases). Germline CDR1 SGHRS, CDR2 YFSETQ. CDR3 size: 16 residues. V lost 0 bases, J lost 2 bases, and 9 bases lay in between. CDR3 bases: TGCGCCAGCAGCTTGGTCGGGGAACCTGGGGCCAACGTCCTGACTTTC. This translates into CASSLVGEPGANVLTF.

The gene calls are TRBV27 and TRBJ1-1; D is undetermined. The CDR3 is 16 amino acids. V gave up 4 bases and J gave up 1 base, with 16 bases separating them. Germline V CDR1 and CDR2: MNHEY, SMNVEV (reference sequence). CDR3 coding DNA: TGTGCCAGCAGTTCACCCCGGCCGGGGAGGAACACTGAAGCTTTCTTT. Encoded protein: CASSSPRPGRNTEAFF.

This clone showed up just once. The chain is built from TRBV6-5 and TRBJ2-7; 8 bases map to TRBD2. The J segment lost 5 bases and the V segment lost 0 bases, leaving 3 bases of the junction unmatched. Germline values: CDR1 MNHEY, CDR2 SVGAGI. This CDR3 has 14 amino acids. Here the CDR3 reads CASSYSGTSHEQYF. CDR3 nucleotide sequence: TGTGCCAGCAGTTACTCAGGGACTAGTCACGAGCAGTACTTC.

CDR3: CASNQGQLNYGYTF. The CDR3 DNA sequence: TGTGCCAGTAACCAGGGACAGCTTAACTATGGCTACACCTTC. The chain joins TRBV19 to TRBJ1-2; 7 bases align to TRBD1. This CDR3 is 14 amino acids long. Trimming took 7 bases from V and 1 from J; bases not matched to a gene: 6. The germline CDR1 and CDR2 sequences are LNHDA and SQIVND (reference sequence).

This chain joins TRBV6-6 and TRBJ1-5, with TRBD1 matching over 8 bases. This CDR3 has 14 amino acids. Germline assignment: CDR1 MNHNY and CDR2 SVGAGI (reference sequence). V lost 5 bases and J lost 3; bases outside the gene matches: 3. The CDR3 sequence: CASSQQGVNQPQHF. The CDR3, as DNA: TGTGCCAGCAGTCAACAGGGGGTCAATCAGCCCCAGCATTTT.

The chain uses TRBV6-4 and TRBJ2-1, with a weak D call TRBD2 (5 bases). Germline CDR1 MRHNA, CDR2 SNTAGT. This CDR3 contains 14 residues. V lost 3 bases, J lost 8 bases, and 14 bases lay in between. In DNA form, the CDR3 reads TGTGCCAGCAGTGAAGGGCTGGACTCGGATGAGCAGTTCTTC. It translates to CASSEGLDSDEQFF.

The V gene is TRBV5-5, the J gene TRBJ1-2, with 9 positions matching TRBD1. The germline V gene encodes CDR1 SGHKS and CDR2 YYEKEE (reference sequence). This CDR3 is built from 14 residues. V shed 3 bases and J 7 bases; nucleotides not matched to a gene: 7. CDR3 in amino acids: CASSSGTGLGGYTF. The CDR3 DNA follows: TGTGCCAGCAGCTCGGGGACAGGGTTAGGTGGCTACACCTTC.

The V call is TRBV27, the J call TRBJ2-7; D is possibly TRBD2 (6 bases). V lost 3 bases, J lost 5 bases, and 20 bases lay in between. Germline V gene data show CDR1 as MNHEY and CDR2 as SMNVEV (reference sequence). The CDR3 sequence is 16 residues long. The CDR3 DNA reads TGTGCCAGCAGTTTCTTGCTTTGGGGGGTCGTCGACGAGCAGTACTTC. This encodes CASSFLLWGVVDEQYF.

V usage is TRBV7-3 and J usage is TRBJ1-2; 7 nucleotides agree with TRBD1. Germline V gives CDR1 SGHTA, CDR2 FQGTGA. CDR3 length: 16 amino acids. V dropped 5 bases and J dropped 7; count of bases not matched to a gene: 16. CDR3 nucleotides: TGTGCCAGCAGCACCAGTACCGGGACAGCAGGAGGTGGCTACACCTTC. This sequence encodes CASSTSTGTAGGGYTF. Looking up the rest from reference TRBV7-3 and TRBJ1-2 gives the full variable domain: GAGVSQTPSNKVTEKGKYVELRCDPISGHTALYWYRQSLGQGPEFLIYFQGTGAADDSGLPNDRFFAVRPEGSVSTLKIQRTERGDSAVYLCASSTSTGTAGGGYTFGSGTRLTVV.